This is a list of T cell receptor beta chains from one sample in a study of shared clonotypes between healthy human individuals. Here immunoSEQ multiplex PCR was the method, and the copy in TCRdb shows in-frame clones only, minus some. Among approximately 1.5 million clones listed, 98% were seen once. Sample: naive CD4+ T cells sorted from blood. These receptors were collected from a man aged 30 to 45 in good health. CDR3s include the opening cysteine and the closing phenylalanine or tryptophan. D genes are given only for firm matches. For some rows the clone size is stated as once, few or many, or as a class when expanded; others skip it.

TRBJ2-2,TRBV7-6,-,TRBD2,TGTGCCAGCAGTCCAACTAGCGGGAGTGGTCCCGGGGAGCTGTTTTTT,CASSPTSGSGPGELFF
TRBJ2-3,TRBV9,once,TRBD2,TGTGCCAGCAGCGTGGAGTTGACTAGCGGGAGGGAAACTAGCACAGATACGCAGTATTTT,CASSVELTSGRETSTDTQYF
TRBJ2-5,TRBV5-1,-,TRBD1,TGCGCCAGCAGCATCCAGGGACAGGGGGACCAAGAGACCCAGTACTTC,CASSIQGQGDQETQYF
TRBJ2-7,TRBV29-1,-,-,TGCAGCGCAAAGGGGGGTTACGAGCAGTACTTC,CSAKGGYEQYF
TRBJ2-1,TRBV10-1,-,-,TGCGCCAGCAAAAGGGGAAACAATGAGCAGTTCTTC,CASKRGNNEQFF
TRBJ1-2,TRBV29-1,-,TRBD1,TGCAGCTTAAGGGGGGACAGTCCTAACTATGGCTACACCTTC,CSLRGDSPNYGYTF
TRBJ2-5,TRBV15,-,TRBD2,TGTGCCACCAGCAGAAGTTCGGGGGGGGAGACCCAGTACTTC,CATSRSSGGETQYF
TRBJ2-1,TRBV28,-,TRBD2,TGTGCCAGCGGGGGAGGAAGAGCGGGAACCGACAATGAGCAGTTCTTC,CASGGGRAGTDNEQFF
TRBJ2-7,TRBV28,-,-,TGTGCCAGCAAAAGTGGGGTGCGGGAGCAGTACTTC,CASKSGVREQYF
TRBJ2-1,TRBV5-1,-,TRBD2,TGCGCCAGTAGGCCTAGCGGGAGTTATAATGAGCAGTTCTTC,CASRPSGSYNEQFF
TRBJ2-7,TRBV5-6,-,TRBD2,TGTGCCAGCAGCACCCTAGCGGGAGCAAGCTACGAGCAGTACTTC,CASSTLAGASYEQYF
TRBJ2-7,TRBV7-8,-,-,TGTGCCAGCAGCATTCACAGGACCAGTTACGGAAGCGAGCAGTACTTC,CASSIHRTSYGSEQYF
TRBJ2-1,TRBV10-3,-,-,TGTGCCATCAGTGAGTCGATATCGGGAGCCTACAATGAGCAGTTCTTC,CAISESISGAYNEQFF
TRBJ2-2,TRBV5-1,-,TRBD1,TGCGCCAGCAGCACAGGGGCCCGGAACACCGGGGAGCTGTTTTTT,CASSTGARNTGELFF
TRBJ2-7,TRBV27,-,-,TGTGCCAGCAGTTTCTACCCAATACAGGGATCCTCCTACGAGCAGTACTTC,CASSFYPIQGSSYEQYF
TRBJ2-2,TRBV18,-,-,TGTGCCAGCTCAACGGGACGGCTGAACACCGGGGAGCTGTTTTTT,CASSTGRLNTGELFF
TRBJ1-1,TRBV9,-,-,TGTGCCAGCAGCCCCCATTCCGGGCAGCGCGAAGCTTTCTTT,CASSPHSGQREAFF
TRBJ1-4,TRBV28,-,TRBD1,TGTGCCAGCAGTTTCGAACAGGGGTTTGGGGAACTGTTTTTT,CASSFEQGFGELFF
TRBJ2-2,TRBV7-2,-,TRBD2,TGTGCCAGCAGCTGGGGAGTGGCGGGAGGGAGGAACACCGGGGAGCTGTTTTTT,CASSWGVAGGRNTGELFF
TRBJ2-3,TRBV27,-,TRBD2,TGTGCCAGCAGTTTGTCCGGGACTAGCGTAACAGATACGCAGTATTTT,CASSLSGTSVTDTQYF
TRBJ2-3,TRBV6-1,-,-,TGTGCCAGCAGTACCCAAGGGACTAGCACAGATACGCAGTATTTT,CASSTQGTSTDTQYF
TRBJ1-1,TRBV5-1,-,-,TGCGCCAGCAGCTTGCCGGCCGGGGAGCGTAGAGCTTTCTTT,CASSLPAGERRAFF
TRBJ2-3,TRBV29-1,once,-,TGCAGCGTTGTAGGCACAGAGGGGTCGGGGCAGTATTTT,CSVVGTEGSGQYF
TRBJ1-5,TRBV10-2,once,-,TGCGCCACCACGAGGGGATACAATCAGCCCCAGCATTTT,CATTRGYNQPQHF
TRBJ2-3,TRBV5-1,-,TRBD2,TGCGCCAGCAGCTTTAGCGGGAGGGTAATCACAGATACGCAGTATTTT,CASSFSGRVITDTQYF
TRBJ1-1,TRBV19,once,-,TGTGCCAGTAGTATAGGAGGGGGATTTGAAGCTTTCTTT,CASSIGGGFEAFF
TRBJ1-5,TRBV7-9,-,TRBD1,TGTGCCAGCAGCTTGGGGGACAGGGGCAATCAGCCCCAGCATTTT,CASSLGDRGNQPQHF
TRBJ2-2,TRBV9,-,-,TGTGCCAGCAGCGTAGTAGTGGGCGCGAACACCGGGGAGCTGTTTTTT,CASSVVVGANTGELFF
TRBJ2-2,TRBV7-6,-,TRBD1,TGTGCCAGCAGCTTAGGACAGGGGGCCGTCGGGGAGCTGTTTTTT,CASSLGQGAVGELFF
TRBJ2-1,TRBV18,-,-,TGTGCCAGCTCACCCCGGACAGCGGATGAGCAGTTCTTC,CASSPRTADEQFF
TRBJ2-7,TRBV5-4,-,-,TGTGCCAGCAGCTTAGGGTACGAGCAGTACTTC,CASSLGYEQYF
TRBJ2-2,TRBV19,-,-,TGTGCCAGTAGTAAAGACAGGTGGGATAACACCGGGGAGCTGTTTTTT,CASSKDRWDNTGELFF
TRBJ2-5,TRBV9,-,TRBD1,TGTGCCAGCAGCACACAAACAGGGGGCCAAGAGACCCAGTACTTC,CASSTQTGGQETQYF
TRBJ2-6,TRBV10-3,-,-,TGTGCCATCAGTGCTGGGACCGGTAACTCTGGGGCCAACGTCCTGACTTTC,CAISAGTGNSGANVLTF
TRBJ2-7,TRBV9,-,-,TGTGCCAGCAGCGTAGGACCCGGGATCCCCTACGAGCAGTACTTC,CASSVGPGIPYEQYF
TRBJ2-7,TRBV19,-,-,TGTGCCAGTAGTATAGAACGGCAGGGCTCCGAGCAGTACTTC,CASSIERQGSEQYF
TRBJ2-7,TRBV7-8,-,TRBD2,TGTGCCAGCAGCTTATTATTTGGGAGGGGCCAGAAAGACGAGCAGTACTTC,CASSLLFGRGQKDEQYF
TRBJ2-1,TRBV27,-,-,TGTGCCAGCAGTTTATTGGGCCTAGCTGCCGGTGAGCAGTTCTTC,CASSLLGLAAGEQFF
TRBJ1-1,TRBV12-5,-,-,TGTGCTAGTGGTTTTAACCCTTTCAGGTTCTCCGAGGCGGCGGCTTTCTTT,CASGFNPFRFSEAAAFF
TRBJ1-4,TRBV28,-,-,TGTGCCAGCAGTTCCCCCCTCCTAGGGCGTATTAATGAAAAACTGTTTTTT,CASSSPLLGRINEKLFF
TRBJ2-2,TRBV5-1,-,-,TGCGCCAGCAGCCTAGGGGACGTCGGGACCGGGGAGCTGTTTTTT,CASSLGDVGTGELFF
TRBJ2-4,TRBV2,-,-,TGTGCCAGCAGTGAACCCCCGAAAAACATTCAGTACTTC,CASSEPPKNIQYF
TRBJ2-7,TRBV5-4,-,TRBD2,TGTGCCAGCACCCTAGGGGGCGGGAGGGCGGCCTACGAGCAGTACTTC,CASTLGGGRAAYEQYF
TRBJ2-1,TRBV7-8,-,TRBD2,TGTGCCAGCAGCTTAGGCTGGCGGGAGATGGATGAGCAGTTCTTC,CASSLGWREMDEQFF
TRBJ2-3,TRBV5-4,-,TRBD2,TGTGCCAGCAGGGTAGCGGGAGCAGGCACAGATACGCAGTATTTT,CASRVAGAGTDTQYF
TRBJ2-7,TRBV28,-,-,TGTGCCAGCAGTGTCAGGACAGCGGACAACTACGAGCAGTACTTC,CASSVRTADNYEQYF
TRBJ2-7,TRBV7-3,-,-,TGTGCCAGCAGCTCAACCCCAGGAAGCGAGCAGTACTTC,CASSSTPGSEQYF
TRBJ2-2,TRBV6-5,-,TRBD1,TGTGCCACACTCCAGGGGGCGCGCACCGGGGAGCTGTTTTTT,CATLQGARTGELFF
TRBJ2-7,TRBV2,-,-,TGTGCCAGCCAGTATACGTCCTACGAGCAGTACTTC,CASQYTSYEQYF
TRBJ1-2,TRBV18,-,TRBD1,TGTGCCAGCTCACGATTAACGACAGGGGAAGGAGGGCCTAACTATGGCTACACCTTC,CASSRLTTGEGGPNYGYTF
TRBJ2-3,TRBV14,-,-,TGTGCCAGCAGCCAAGTCACCGGGGGAGGGGGAGATACGCAGTATTTT,CASSQVTGGGGDTQYF
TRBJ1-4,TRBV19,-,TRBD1,TGTGCCAGTAGTCACCGCCGGGGACAGTATAATGAAAAACTGTTTTTT,CASSHRRGQYNEKLFF
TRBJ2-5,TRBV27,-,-,TGTGCCAGCAGTTTATTAGGTCTTGTTCAAGAGACCCAGTACTTC,CASSLLGLVQETQYF
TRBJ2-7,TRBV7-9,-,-,TGTGCCAGCAGTTTTGGGGCAGGAGAGCAGTACTTC,CASSFGAGEQYF
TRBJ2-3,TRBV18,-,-,TGTGCCAGCTCAACCAGGGCAGATACGCAGTATTTT,CASSTRADTQYF
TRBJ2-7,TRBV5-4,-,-,TGTGCCAGCAGCCTATTCGATTACCTCTCCTACGAGCAGTACTTC,CASSLFDYLSYEQYF
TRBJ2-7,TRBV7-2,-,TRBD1,TGTGCCAGCAGCTCGGACAGGTATAACGAGCAGTACTTC,CASSSDRYNEQYF
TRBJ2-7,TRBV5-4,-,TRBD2,TGTGCCAGCAGCGGGGGACTAGAAACCTACGAGCAGTACTTC,CASSGGLETYEQYF
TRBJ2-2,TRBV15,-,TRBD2,TGTGCCACCAGCCTCAGAATTTTAGCGGGAGTGAACACCGGGGAGCTGTTTTTT,CATSLRILAGVNTGELFF